The rows below give T cell receptor beta chains drawn from one sample of a study of shared clonotypes between healthy human individuals. Clones were read by immunoSEQ multiplex PCR, and TCRdb kept only the in-frame ones, dropping some. This table has 400,000 to 600,000 clones, about 75% appearing once. The sequenced material came from PBMCs. These receptors came from a middle-aged woman in good health. Some clones in this sample may be carry-over from other donors' samples. CDR3s include the opening cysteine and the closing phenylalanine or tryptophan. The D gene is left open where the match is weak. Not all rows give a size; the values are once, few, many and, for expanded clones, a class.

j_gene	v_gene	d_gene	abundance	CDR3nt	CDR3aa
TRBJ2-7	TRBV2	NA	NA	TGTGCCAGCAAGGGAGCCTACGAGCAGTACTTC	CASKGAYEQYF
TRBJ2-3	TRBV18	TRBD2	NA	TGTGCCAGCTCACCCCAGCGGGAGGGCCGGTTAGATACGCAGTATTTT	CASSPQREGRLDTQYF
TRBJ2-2	TRBV27	NA	few	TGTGCCAGCAGTTATCTAAGAGTCCTCACCGGGGAGCTGTTTTTT	CASSYLRVLTGELFF
TRBJ2-7	TRBV11-2	TRBD1	once	TGTGCCAGCAGCGTATACAGGGGAAGGGGACGGTCCCTTCATTACGAGCAGTACTTC	CASSVYRGRGRSLHYEQYF
TRBJ1-5	TRBV7-9	NA	NA	TGTGCCAGCAGCTTAAGTACAGGGACAAATCAGCCCCAGCATTTT	CASSLSTGTNQPQHF
TRBJ2-1	TRBV7-2	NA	NA	TGTGCCAGCAGCTTAGCGGGCAGGGCAGAAAATGAGCAGTTCTTC	CASSLAGRAENEQFF
TRBJ2-7	TRBV29-1	NA	NA	TGCAGCTTCCGGGGGGGACAGGGCTCCTACGAGCAGTACTTC	CSFRGGQGSYEQYF
TRBJ2-1	TRBV5-1	NA	NA	TGCGCCACATCACGGGACGGCGGCAATGAGCAGTTCTTC	CATSRDGGNEQFF
TRBJ1-2	TRBV5-8	NA	NA	TGTGCCAGCAGCTTGTCACAGGGAGCATATGGCTACACCTTC	CASSLSQGAYGYTF
TRBJ2-1	TRBV27	NA	NA	TGTGCCAGCAGTTCGCTAACTCCGTACAATGAGCAGTTCTTC	CASSSLTPYNEQFF
TRBJ2-7	TRBV27	NA	NA	TGTGCCAGCAGACCCCAGGGGGAGGGGTCCTACGAGCAGTACTTC	CASRPQGEGSYEQYF
TRBJ2-5	TRBV11-2	TRBD2	few	TGTGCCAGCAGCTTAGGGGGCGGACTAGCGGGAGGAGAGACCCAGTACTTC	CASSLGGGLAGGETQYF
TRBJ2-2	TRBV2	TRBD2	NA	TGTGCCAGCAGGGGGACTAGCGGGAAGGCCGGGGAGCTGTTTTTT	CASRGTSGKAGELFF
TRBJ1-4	TRBV19	NA	NA	TGTGCCAGTCCCTCCCTGGGAGAAAAACTGTTTTTT	CASPSLGEKLFF
TRBJ2-2	TRBV7-9	TRBD2	NA	TGTGCCAGCAGCTTACTCCGCCTAGCGGGAGTTGTGACCGGGGAGCTGTTTTTT	CASSLLRLAGVVTGELFF
TRBJ2-7	TRBV15	NA	NA	TGTGCCACCAGCAGAGATCGTGCTGGCGAGCAGTACTTC	CATSRDRAGEQYF
TRBJ2-3	TRBV19	NA	NA	TGTGCCAGTAGTAGGAGGGGTACAGATACGCAGTATTTT	CASSRRGTDTQYF
TRBJ2-7	TRBV5-5	TRBD1	NA	TGTGCCAGCAGCCTGACAGGGGGCCCCAATACCTACGAGCAGTACTTC	CASSLTGGPNTYEQYF
TRBJ2-2	TRBV9	NA	once	TGTGCCAGCAGAGCCGGGACCCCGAAAGTCGGGGAGCTGTTTTTT	CASRAGTPKVGELFF
TRBJ1-1	TRBV18	NA	few	TGTGCCAGCTCACCGGATGGGACACCCATGAACACTGAAGCTTTCTTT	CASSPDGTPMNTEAFF
TRBJ1-2	TRBV25-1	NA	once	TGTGCCAGCAGTACTGGGGGCCAGAGTAACTATGGCTACACCTTC	CASSTGGQSNYGYTF
TRBJ1-2	TRBV28	NA	NA	TGTGCCAGCAGTCCCCCGGGACATGCTAACTATGGCTACACCTTC	CASSPPGHANYGYTF
TRBJ2-7	TRBV7-2	NA	NA	TGTGCCAGCAGCTTAGGGGCAGGAGTTCTCACCTACGAGCAGTACTTC	CASSLGAGVLTYEQYF
TRBJ2-2	TRBV10-3	NA	few	TGTGCCATCAGGACTGGACATCTCCCGAACACCGGGGAGCTGTTTTTT	CAIRTGHLPNTGELFF
TRBJ2-1	TRBV11-2	TRBD2	NA	TGTGCCAGCAGCTTGGGACTAGCGGGCCTAAACTCCTACAATGAGCAGTTCTTC	CASSLGLAGLNSYNEQFF
TRBJ2-7	TRBV6-6	NA	many	TGTGCCAGCAGTCCCTCTAGCGCTACCTACGAGCAGTACTTC	CASSPSSATYEQYF
TRBJ2-7	TRBV9	TRBD2	NA	TGTGCCAGCAGCGTAGACGACGCGGGGGGCTACGAGCAGTACTTC	CASSVDDAGGYEQYF
TRBJ2-2	TRBV16	NA	NA	TGTGCCAGCAGCCAATCAAGGAACACCGGGGAGCTGTTTTTT	CASSQSRNTGELFF
TRBJ2-3	TRBV29-1	TRBD2	NA	TGCAGCGAAAGTAGCGGGAGTACAGATACGCAGTATTTT	CSESSGSTDTQYF
TRBJ2-1	TRBV14	NA	NA	TGTGCCAGCAGCCCCGGCAGGGGGCAGTTCTTC	CASSPGRGQFF
TRBJ1-3	TRBV19	NA	NA	TGTGCCAGTAGTCCCCCCGGGCATTGGGGAAACACCATATATTTT	CASSPPGHWGNTIYF
TRBJ2-7	TRBV5-1	NA	NA	TGCGCCAGCAGCTTGGAGGGCCGGGGAGGCGACGAGCAGTACTTC	CASSLEGRGGDEQYF
TRBJ2-3	TRBV7-3	NA	NA	TGTGCCAGCAGCTTAAACCCTCCCGGCACAGATACGCAGTATTTT	CASSLNPPGTDTQYF
TRBJ1-1	TRBV11-3	NA	NA	TGTGCCAGCAGCTTAGAAGGGGAAGGTGAAGCTTTCTTT	CASSLEGEGEAFF
TRBJ1-5	TRBV4-1	NA	NA	TGCGCCAGCAGCCAACTCCACAGTTACAATCAGCCCCAGCATTTT	CASSQLHSYNQPQHF
TRBJ2-7	TRBV4-1	NA	NA	TGCGCCAGCAGCCGGCCCAGTTACGAGCAGTACTTC	CASSRPSYEQYF
TRBJ2-1	TRBV5-4	NA	NA	TGTGCCAGCTCCCCGGAGGGCGGAACATACAATGAGCAGTTCTTC	CASSPEGGTYNEQFF
TRBJ2-7	TRBV6-1	NA	NA	TGTGCCAGCAGTGAGACAGCCTACGAGCAGTACTTC	CASSETAYEQYF
TRBJ2-7	TRBV28	NA	NA	TGTGCCAGCAGTCACAAGAGCTACTACCCGCAGTACTTC	CASSHKSYYPQYF
TRBJ1-3	TRBV5-4	NA	NA	TGTGCCAGCAGCTTTGGAGCAGGAACTGGAAACACCATATATTTT	CASSFGAGTGNTIYF
TRBJ1-4	TRBV5-4	TRBD1	NA	TGTGCCAGCAGCGATGAGACAGGGCTGGCTAATGAAAAACTGTTTTTT	CASSDETGLANEKLFF
TRBJ2-7	TRBV13	NA	NA	TGTGCCAGCAGCTTACAGGACTATGGTTCGAACGAGCAGTACTTC	CASSLQDYGSNEQYF
TRBJ1-1	TRBV5-1	NA	NA	TGCGCCGCCGGCCCGGCCGATGGCACTGAAGCTTTCTTT	CAAGPADGTEAFF
TRBJ2-1	TRBV6-1	NA	NA	TGTGCCAGCAGCTGGGAGGCCGGGGATGAGCAGTTCTTC	CASSWEAGDEQFF
TRBJ2-1	TRBV10-2	TRBD1	NA	TGCGCCAGCAGTGAGTTGGGGACAGTTTACAATGAGCAGTTCTTC	CASSELGTVYNEQFF